The table lists the clone carrying this TCR beta chain with a count of one. This table comes from immunoSEQ multiplex PCR, and its TCRdb copy is limited to in-frame clones, with some not included. The sample yields tens of thousands of clones, about 90% seen once. This sample was taken from a study of blood T cell repertoires in COVID-19. Study context: Whether acute or convalescent, the COVID-19 samples came from the United States, Italy and Spain. The cDNA or gDNA used as material had been derived from T cells, B-cell-depleted T cells, or PBMCs.

This sequence originates from a woman in her sixties with active or convalescent COVID-19. The sample comprised peripheral blood.

CDR3 bases: TGTGCCAGCAAATCTCAGGGGGCCAACTATGGCTACACCTTC. It encodes CASKSQGANYGYTF. The chain links TRBV2 to TRBJ1-2, with 8 bases that match TRBD1. Trimming took 7 bases from V and 2 from J; bases not matched to a gene: 6. The germline V gene encodes CDR1 SNHLY and CDR2 FYNNEI. The CDR3 is 14 amino acids.